This passage covers 12 T cell receptor beta chains from one sample sequenced in a study of cytomegalovirus exposure and HLA in healthy donors. Researchers ran the PCR with 60 Vbeta and 13 Jbeta primers. Libraries were prepared by immunoSEQ multiplex PCR; TCRdb keeps only in-frame clonotypes and omits some of them. The data contain around 150,000 clones, 75% to 80% of them singletons. Sequenced material: PBMCs. These receptor sequences come from a man aged 50-59 years in good health and CMV-seropositive.

The chain uses TRBV7-3 and TRBJ1-2; 9 bases line up with TRBD1. Germline CDR1 SGHTA, CDR2 FQGTGA. V gave up 5 bases and J gave up 5 bases; unmatched junction bases: 9. This CDR3 spans 15 amino acids. The CDR3 sequence: CASSPNRDRVYGYTF. In nucleotides, the CDR3 is TGTGCCAGCAGCCCAAACCGGGACAGGGTTTATGGCTACACCTTC.

The chain carries TRBV7-2 and TRBJ1-3; 8 positions agree with TRBD1. V shed 6 bases, J shed 3 bases, and the junction held 4 bases outside the gene matches. The CDR3 sequence is 14 residues long. CDR1 is SGHTA, CDR2 FQGNSA, per germline. CDR3 sequence (DNA): TGTGCCAGCAGGGCAGGGGGCGTTGGAAACACCATATATTTT. It specifies CASRAGGVGNTIYF.

The chain is built from TRBV19 and TRBJ1-1; 7 bases are shared with TRBD1. Germline V lookup: CDR1 LNHDA, CDR2 SQIVND (reference sequence). The V and J ends lost 2 bases and 6 bases, in that order; junction bases with no gene match: 6. The CDR3 runs to 14 residues. CDR3 amino acids: CASSIRQGAAEAFF. In DNA form, the CDR3 reads TGTGCCAGTAGTATAAGACAGGGTGCGGCTGAAGCTTTCTTT.

The V call is TRBV5-1, the J call TRBJ1-1; a possible D gene is TRBD1 (5 bases). This CDR3 spans 15 amino acids. Looked up from germline, CDR1 is SGHRS and CDR2 is YFSETQ. V shed 4 bases and J shed 5 bases, with 18 bases lying between them. This CDR3 reads CASSPVPVGGTEAFF. The CDR3 DNA is TGCGCCAGCAGCCCCGTTCCGGTGGGGGGGACTGAAGCTTTCTTT.

In this sample, this clone turned up once. V usage is TRBV5-1 and J usage is TRBJ2-2, with 8 bases matching TRBD1. Germline V gene data show CDR1 as SGHRS and CDR2 as YFSETQ. The J segment lost 5 bases and the V segment lost 4 bases, leaving 10 bases of the junction unmatched. This CDR3 is built from 16 residues. CDR3: CASSPTYQGATGELFF. The CDR3 coding sequence is TGCGCCAGCAGCCCCACATACCAGGGGGCGACCGGGGAGCTGTTTTTT.

CDR3 sequence (DNA): TGTGCCAGCAGTCCCGGACAGTCCGGCTACTTTCGATCACCCCTCCACTTT. It is translated as CASSPGQSGYFRSPLHF. J is TRBJ1-6 and V is TRBV28, with a weak D call TRBD1 (6 bases). The CDR3 loop spans 17 amino acids. Germline CDR1 is MDHEN and CDR2 is SYDVKM. V lost 5 bases and J lost 10, with 24 bases in between.

The rearrangement uses TRBV5-1 and TRBJ2-1, with D unresolved. The CDR3 loop spans 13 amino acids. In germline, CDR1 is SGHRS, CDR2 YFSETQ. Trimming removed 4 bases from V and 8 bases from J, with 13 bases in between. The CDR3 protein is CASSRRFVDEQFF. In nucleotides, the CDR3 is TGCGCCAGCAGCCGGCGGTTTGTGGATGAGCAGTTCTTC.

This chain uses TRBV4-1 with TRBJ2-7; no reliable D call. The ends were cut back, 4 bases at V and 0 bases at J, with 7 bases in the middle. CDR1 is MGHRA and CDR2 is YSYEKL in the germline V gene. The CDR3 runs 13 residues. The CDR3: CASSLVDSYEQYF. CDR3 coding DNA: TGCGCCAGCAGCCTCGTAGACTCCTACGAGCAGTACTTC.

The rearrangement joins TRBV5-1 to TRBJ2-5; D not certain. The J call is doubtful: the DNA matches TRBJ2-7 better. The CDR3 totals 14 residues. Germline V gene data show CDR1 as SGHRS and CDR2 as YFSETQ. The CDR3 DNA reads TGCGCCAGCAGCTTGGACCTACTCGACTACGAGCAGTACTTC. Protein: CASSLDLLDYEQYF.

This clone has only one observation. The V and J genes are TRBV2 and TRBJ1-6; a weak D match, TRBD1 (5 bases). Trimming stripped 8 bases from V and 1 base from J, with 15 bases between. Per germline, CDR1 SNHLY and CDR2 FYNNEI. CDR3 size: 16 residues. The CDR3 sequence: CASYDRIKSYNSPLHF. The CDR3 DNA follows: TGTGCCAGCTACGACAGAATTAAGTCCTATAATTCACCCCTCCACTTT.

CDR3 in amino acids: CASSRGKNIQYF. In DNA, the CDR3 is TGTGCCAGCAGTAGGGGTAAAAACATTCAGTACTTC. The rearrangement joins TRBV6-1 to TRBJ2-4, with D possibly matching TRBD1 (5 bases). V lost 5 bases and J 4 bases, leaving 6 bases between the germline ends. CDR1 is MNHNS, CDR2 SASEGT, per germline. This CDR3 comprises 12 residues.

The chain has TRBV6-7 and TRBJ2-3; D is unresolved. TRBV6-7 is reported as an ORF; its role is uncertain. This CDR3 is 14 amino acids long. Trimming left V 10 bases short and J 5 bases short, with 19 bases between. The CDR3 is CAIFPQCARDTQYF. Here the CDR3 DNA reads TGTGCCATTTTTCCACAATGTGCCCGAGATACGCAGTATTTT.